The 23 T cell receptor beta chains reported below all come from one sample, sequenced in a study of cytomegalovirus exposure and HLA in healthy donors. Clones were read by immunoSEQ multiplex PCR, and TCRdb kept only the in-frame ones, dropping some. This sample has under 200,000 clones, with less than 95% found just once. Sequencing input: PBMCs. These receptors came from a woman under 30 in good health and CMV-seropositive.

The rearrangement links TRBV19 to TRBJ2-5; a possible D gene is TRBD2 (6 bases). Per the germline V gene, CDR1 is LNHDA and CDR2 is SQIVND (reference sequence). V shed 9 bases and J shed 4 bases, with 15 bases lying between them. This CDR3 is 13 amino acids long. The CDR3, as DNA: TGTGCCAGCGGGGGTATTACTCGAGAGACCCAGTACTTC. Its protein product is CASGGITRETQYF.

The V and J genes are TRBV27 and TRBJ2-1; 7 positions match TRBD2. V lost 7 bases and J lost 0; bases outside the gene matches: 12. The CDR3 is made up of 17 amino acids. Germline CDR1 and CDR2: MNHEY and SMNVEV (reference sequence). The CDR3, as DNA: TGTGCCAGCACGCTTCGAGCGGGAATCAGCTCCTACAATGAGCAGTTCTTC. Protein product: CASTLRAGISSYNEQFF.

A single count supports this clone. This chain links TRBV7-9 with TRBJ1-2; D is perhaps TRBD1 (5 bases). Germline loops: CDR1 SEHNR, CDR2 FQNEAQ (reference sequence). The ends were cut back, 5 bases at V and 3 bases at J, with 22 bases in the middle. This CDR3 contains 17 residues. CDR3 sequence: CASSLPGEGTRDYGYTF. CDR3 DNA: TGTGCCAGCAGCCTCCCGGGGGAGGGAACTAGAGACTATGGCTACACCTTC.

The chain recombines TRBV5-1 with TRBJ1-4, with D perhaps matching TRBD1 (6 bases). CDR1 is SGHRS, CDR2 YFSETQ, per germline. The CDR3 has 15 amino acids. V lost 6 bases and J lost 4, with 16 bases in between. For the CDR3, the DNA is TGCGCCAGCACCCGGGGGGGGCAAGGTAATGAAAAACTGTTTTTT. Translation: CASTRGGQGNEKLFF.

This chain links TRBV2 with TRBJ2-4; a weak D match, TRBD2 (6 bases). Trimming left V 0 bases short and J 0 bases short, with 12 bases between. The length of the CDR3 is 17 residues. Germline CDR1 reads SNHLY; CDR2 reads FYNNEI. The CDR3 DNA reads as TGTGCCAGCAGTGAAGCGATGTTAGCGGTAGCCAAAAACATTCAGTACTTC. It yields the protein CASSEAMLAVAKNIQYF. Supplemented by reference TRBV2 and TRBJ2-4, the full variable domain reads EPEVTQTPSHQVTQMGQEVILRCVPISNHLYFYWYRQILGQKVEFLVSFYNNEISEKSEIFDDQFSVERPDGSNFTLKIRSTKLEDSAMYFCASSEAMLAVAKNIQYFGAGTRLSVL.

The chain employs TRBV5-1 and TRBJ2-1; TRBD2 aligns across 12 bases. Losses at the gene ends were 4 bases for V and 4 bases for J; bases not matched to a gene: 3. From germline, CDR1 is SGHRS and CDR2 YFSETQ. The CDR3 consists of 15 residues. In DNA, the CDR3 is TGCGCCAGCAGCGGGACTAGCGGGTATTACAATGAGCAGTTCTTC. It encodes CASSGTSGYYNEQFF.

This chain connects TRBV4-2 to TRBJ2-5; 12 nucleotides match TRBD2. With V trimmed by 4 bases and J by 2 bases, 2 bases remained unmatched. The CDR3 is 15 amino acids. Per the germline V gene, CDR1 is LGHNA and CDR2 is YNFKEQ. CDR3 amino acids: CASSPGLAGQETQYF. The CDR3 coding sequence is TGTGCCAGCAGCCCGGGACTAGCGGGTCAAGAGACCCAGTACTTC.

The chain is built from TRBV13 and TRBJ1-1; TRBD1 is a possible D gene (5 bases). Trimming took off 6 bases at V and 4 bases at J, with 9 bases between the two ends. The CDR3 extends over 12 amino acids. CDR1 is PRHDT, CDR2 FYEKMQ, per germline (reference sequence). The CDR3 sequence: CASRAGPTEAFF. The CDR3 nucleotides are TGTGCCAGCAGGGCAGGGCCCACTGAAGCTTTCTTT.

This chain connects TRBV7-6 to TRBJ2-1, with 7 bases fitting TRBD2. CDR1 SGHVS and CDR2 FNYEAQ come from the germline V gene. V was clipped by 0 bases and J by 7 bases; unmatched bases: 6. CDR3 length: 15 amino acids. In DNA, the CDR3 is TGTGCCAGCAGCTTAGCGGGCCGACTAGCTAATGAGCAGTTCTTC. The encoded protein is CASSLAGRLANEQFF.

V gene TRBV7-9 combines with J gene TRBJ1-6, with no clear D. V lost 5 bases, J lost 6 bases, and 14 bases lay in between. Germline loops: CDR1 SEHNR, CDR2 FQNEAQ (reference sequence). This CDR3 region has 15 residues. The CDR3 DNA follows: TGTGCCAGCAGCCCCTCGGAGGTCTCTAATTCACCCCTCCACTTT. It specifies CASSPSEVSNSPLHF.

The V and J genes are TRBV6-6 and TRBJ2-3, with 10 bases fitting TRBD1. The V segment lost 6 bases and the J segment 3 bases; nucleotides outside the gene matches: 6. Looked up from germline, CDR1 is MNHNY and CDR2 is SVGAGI (reference sequence). CDR3 size: 15 residues. The CDR3 sequence: CASRSGTGATDTQYF. DNA of the CDR3: TGTGCCAGCAGGTCCGGGACAGGGGCAACAGATACGCAGTATTTT.

CDR3 protein: CASSHPGQTYEQYF. Written as DNA, the CDR3 is TGTGCCAGCAGCCACCCGGGACAGACCTACGAGCAGTACTTC. This chain uses TRBV7-2 with TRBJ2-7; 7 bases align to TRBD1. The CDR3 extends over 14 amino acids. After removal of 5 bases from V and 2 bases from J, the junction contained 6 bases not matched to a gene. The germline V gene encodes CDR1 SGHTA and CDR2 FQGNSA.

The chain employs TRBV30 and TRBJ2-1; 9 bases are a match to TRBD2. CDR1 is GTSNPN and CDR2 is SVGIG in the germline V gene (reference sequence). V shed 7 bases, J shed 3 bases, and the junction held 4 bases outside the gene matches. This CDR3 comprises 13 residues. The CDR3 sequence is CALASGDYNEQFF. For the CDR3, the DNA is TGTGCCTTAGCTAGCGGGGACTACAATGAGCAGTTCTTC.

The chain employs TRBV6-6 and TRBJ1-2; D may be TRBD1 (5 bases). The V gene lost 4 bases and the J gene lost 6 bases, with 18 bases spanning the gap. The germline gives CDR1 MNHNY, CDR2 SVGAGI (reference sequence). This CDR3 spans 15 amino acids. This chain's CDR3 is CASSLPLAGKDGYTF. Written as DNA, the CDR3 is TGTGCCAGCAGTTTACCATTGGCAGGGAAAGATGGCTACACCTTC.

The J gene is TRBJ1-4, the V gene TRBV7-8; D ambiguous. CDR3 length: 15 residues. Germline loops: CDR1 SGHVS, CDR2 FQNEAQ. Trimming removed 6 bases at V and 6 bases at J, with 17 bases between. As DNA, the CDR3 is TGTGCCAGCAGGGAAAGCCGGGTAGGCGATGAAAAACTGTTTTTT. This codes for CASRESRVGDEKLFF. Full variable domain (remainder filled in from reference TRBV7-8 and TRBJ1-4): GAGVSQSPRYKVAKRGQDVALRCDPISGHVSLFWYQQALGQGPEFLTYFQNEAQLDKSGLPSDRFFAERPEGSVSTLKIQRTQQEDSAVYLCASRESRVGDEKLFFGSGTQLSVL.

The chain links TRBV4-2 to TRBJ2-5, with TRBD2 matching over 10 bases. The CDR3 is 14 amino acids. Germline-derived CDR1 and CDR2 are LGHNA and YNFKEQ. V lost 2 bases and J lost 5; bases outside the gene matches: 2. In nucleotides, the CDR3 is TGTGCCAGCAGCCAATATAGCGGGAGGGAGACCCAGTACTTC. Its translation: CASSQYSGRETQYF.

The chain joins TRBV6-1 to TRBJ1-1, with D unresolved. Looked up from germline, CDR1 is MNHNS and CDR2 is SASEGT. The V end lost 5 bases, the J end lost 0 bases, and 10 bases lay between the germline ends. The CDR3 consists of 14 residues. The chain's CDR3 is CASSPHSLNTEAFF. The CDR3 coding sequence is TGTGCCAGCAGTCCCCACTCCTTGAACACTGAAGCTTTCTTT.

This chain links TRBV28 with TRBJ1-5; 7 nucleotides match TRBD1. Germline CDR1 and CDR2: MDHEN and SYDVKM. With V trimmed by 7 bases and J by 6 bases, 6 bases remained unmatched. The CDR3 runs to 13 residues. The CDR3 DNA reads as TGTGCCAGCATCCGACAGGGCCGTCAGCCCCAGCATTTT. This encodes CASIRQGRQPQHF.

This chain links TRBV28 with TRBJ2-5, with 11 nucleotides matching TRBD1. V lost 8 bases, J lost 5 bases, and 1 base stayed unmatched. The CDR3 spans 12 residues. Germline V lookup: CDR1 MDHEN, CDR2 SYDVKM. This CDR3 is CASGTGGETQYF. CDR3 in DNA: TGTGCCAGCGGGACAGGGGGGGAGACCCAGTACTTC.

This clone was observed once. The rearrangement joins TRBV29-1 to TRBJ2-5, with 8 bases that match TRBD1. Germline CDR1 and CDR2: SQVTM and ANQGSEA. CDR3 length equals 17 residues. V gave up 3 bases and J gave up 5 bases; unmatched junction bases: 17. The CDR3 DNA follows: TGCAGCGTTGAGGGCCCCCCGAACAGGGGGTTGCTGGAGACCCAGTACTTC. Amino acid sequence: CSVEGPPNRGLLETQYF.

The chain employs TRBV7-2 and TRBJ2-1; TRBD2 matches 12 bases. The CDR3 totals 16 residues. Germline V CDR1 and CDR2: SGHTA, FQGNSA. The trim removed 5 bases at V and 7 bases at J, leaving 9 bases unmatched. CDR3 DNA: TGTGCCAGCAGCCGATCTAGCGGGAGGGCTGGTAATGAGCAGTTCTTC. It encodes CASSRSSGRAGNEQFF. Variable domain in full (rest from reference TRBV7-2 and TRBJ2-1): GAGVSQSPSNKVTEKGKDVELRCDPISGHTALYWYRQSLGQGLEFLIYFQGNSAPDKSGLPSDRFSAERTGGSVSTLTIQRTQQEDSAVYLCASSRSSGRAGNEQFFGPGTRLTVL.

The rearrangement joins TRBV6-6 to TRBJ2-1, with a tentative D call TRBD2 (6 bases). The CDR3 runs 15 residues. V lost 5 bases to trimming and J lost 2 bases, with 13 bases between them. Germline V gene data show CDR1 as MNHNY and CDR2 as SVGAGI (reference sequence). CDR3 loop: CASSRRDPTYNEQFF. The CDR3 DNA sequence: TGTGCCAGCAGTAGGCGGGACCCTACCTACAATGAGCAGTTCTTC.

Only one count was recorded for this clone. This sequence joins TRBV28 and TRBJ1-1; 8 positions match TRBD1. CDR1 and CDR2 from the germline V gene are MDHEN and SYDVKM. J gave up 3 bases and V 3 bases, and 24 bases lay outside the gene matches. This CDR3 contains 21 residues. The CDR3 loop is CASSFFLRGRQGRVADTEAFF. DNA for the CDR3: TGTGCCAGCAGTTTTTTTTTGAGGGGGAGACAGGGGAGGGTAGCGGACACTGAAGCTTTCTTT. Combining the CDR3 with reference TRBV28 and TRBJ1-1 gives the whole variable domain DVKVTQSSRYLVKRTGEKVFLECVQDMDHENMFWYRQDPGLGLRLIYFSYDVKMKEKGDIPEGYSVSREKKERFSLILESASTNQTSMYLCASSFFLRGRQGRVADTEAFFGQGTRLTVV.